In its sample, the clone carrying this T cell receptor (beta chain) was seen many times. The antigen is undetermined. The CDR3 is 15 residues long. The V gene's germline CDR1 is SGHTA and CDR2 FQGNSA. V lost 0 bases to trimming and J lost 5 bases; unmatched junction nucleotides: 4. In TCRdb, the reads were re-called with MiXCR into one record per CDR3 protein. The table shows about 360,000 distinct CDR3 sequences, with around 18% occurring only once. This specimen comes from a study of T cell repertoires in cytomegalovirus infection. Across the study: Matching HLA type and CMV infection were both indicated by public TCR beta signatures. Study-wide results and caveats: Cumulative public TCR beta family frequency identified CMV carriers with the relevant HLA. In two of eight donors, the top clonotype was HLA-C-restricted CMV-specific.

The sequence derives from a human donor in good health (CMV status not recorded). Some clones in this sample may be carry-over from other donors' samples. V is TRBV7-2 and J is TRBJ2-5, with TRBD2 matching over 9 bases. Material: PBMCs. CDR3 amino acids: CASSLASGRYETQYF. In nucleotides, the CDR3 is TGTGCCAGCAGCTTAGCGAGCGGGAGGTACGAGACCCAGTACTTC.